This T cell receptor beta chain was documented in a study of blood T cells in healthy people across ages. The sample, around 10 milliliters of peripheral blood, was drawn from each donor. The CDR3 runs to 11 residues. CDR1 SEHNR and CDR2 FQNEAQ come from the germline V gene (reference sequence). Using a J-beta primer mix together with a sample-barcoded 5' primer, a second PCR was run for roughly 7 to 11 cycles. TCRdb called the 5' RACE reads again in MiXCR, with one record for every CDR3 protein. The sample includes about 1.8 million distinct CDR3 sequences, approximately 50% of them seen just once. The TCR originated in a woman aged 40 to 49 in good health. Sequenced sample: blood. The chain has TRBV7-9 and TRBJ2-5; D remains unclear. The J call may be wrong; the DNA end is better matched by TRBJ2-7. The CDR3 DNA is TGTGCCAGCAGATCCCTCCACGAGCAGTACTTC. It is translated as CASRSLHEQYF.